This T cell receptor (beta chain) was retrieved from a study of shared clonotypes between healthy human individuals. Sequenced by immunoSEQ multiplex PCR; TCRdb stores in-frame clones only, minus some. Of around 690,000 clones listed, about nine tenths are singletons. Study-wide findings and caveats: Only a few donors were included, so the genetic and exposure-history diversity represented was limited. Researchers sampled blood only, noting tissue repertoires likely differ.

The germline V gene encodes CDR1 LNHDA and CDR2 SQIVND (reference sequence). The CDR3 has 15 residues. With V trimmed by 5 bases and J by 0 bases, 4 bases remained unmatched. Comments on this clone: Its specificity is unknown.

The TCR originated in a man between 18 and 29 years old in good health. Some clones in this sample may be carry-over from other donors' samples. The chain links TRBV19 to TRBJ1-5; 7 bases match TRBD1. Sequenced material: memory CD8+ T cells from PBMCs. Subset noted: CD45RO+ cells pooled with CCR7-negative TemRA cells. As DNA, the CDR3 is TGTGCCAGTAGTGGGACAGACTATAGCAATCAGCCCCAGCATTTT. This translates into CASSGTDYSNQPQHF.